This entry lists 22 T cell receptor beta chains sequenced from one sample in a study of blood T cell repertoires in COVID-19. Profiling relied on immunoSEQ multiplex PCR, and the TCRdb table lists in-frame clones only, not all of them. The data contain 100,000 to 150,000 clones, roughly 80% of them singletons. The material sequenced was peripheral blood. These TCRs come from a human donor in a cohort sampled during active COVID-19.

The V gene is TRBV7-2, the J gene TRBJ2-7, with 10 bases matching TRBD2. V shed 0 bases and J 2 bases; nucleotides not matched to a gene: 4. The CDR3 has 16 amino acids. Germline V CDR1 and CDR2: SGHTA, FQGNSA. CDR3 residues: CASSLALSGGTYEQYF. CDR3 coding DNA: TGTGCCAGCAGCTTAGCCCTTAGCGGGGGGACCTACGAGCAGTACTTC.

The V gene is TRBV23-1, the J gene TRBJ1-2, with D possibly being TRBD1 (6 bases). TRBV23-1 is an ORF, and what it does is uncertain. The germline V and J ends were trimmed by 7 bases and 0 bases, with 21 bases remaining between them. The CDR3 is made up of 17 amino acids. The CDR3 loop is CASTKRAGQGSNYGYTF. The DNA of the CDR3 is TGCGCCAGCACTAAAAGAGCGGGACAAGGATCTAACTATGGCTACACCTTC.

The chain has TRBV7-2 and TRBJ2-7; 14 positions match TRBD2. After removal of 5 bases from V and 12 bases from J, the junction contained 9 bases not matched to a gene. Germline assignment: CDR1 SGHTA and CDR2 FQGNSA. CDR3 length equals 14 residues. CDR3 loop: CASSNTGLAGAGYF. The CDR3 DNA reads TGTGCCAGCAGCAATACGGGACTAGCGGGGGCGGGGTACTTC.

The genes are TRBV20-1 and TRBJ1-2; the match to TRBD1 covers 7 bases. J lost 4 bases, V lost 3 bases, and 8 bases had no gene match. Germline CDR1 and CDR2: DFQATT and SNEGSKA (reference sequence). The CDR3 runs to 14 residues. The CDR3, as DNA: TGCAGTGCTAGTCCGACTCGGGACAGCTATGGCTACACCTTC. Its protein is CSASPTRDSYGYTF.

The rearrangement joins TRBV7-6 to TRBJ2-5, with a possible D match to TRBD1 (6 bases). The CDR3 has 15 amino acids. The germline V gene has CDR1 SGHVS and CDR2 FNYEAQ. V shed 0 bases and J shed 1 base, with 9 bases lying between them. The CDR3 sequence: CASSLAGAPQETQYF. CDR3 nucleotide sequence: TGTGCCAGCAGCTTAGCGGGGGCACCCCAAGAGACCCAGTACTTC. The full variable domain, with the rest looked up from reference TRBV7-6 and TRBJ2-5, is GAGVSQSPRYKVTKRGQDVALRCDPISGHVSLYWYRQALGQGPEFLTYFNYEAQQDKSGLPNDRFSAERPEGSISTLTIQRTEQRDSAMYRCASSLAGAPQETQYFGPGTRLLVL.

The genes are TRBV29-1 and TRBJ1-3, with 9 bases fitting TRBD1. V lost 5 bases to trimming and J lost 3 bases; unmatched junction nucleotides: 5. The CDR3 loop spans 14 amino acids. Germline CDR1 and CDR2: SQVTM and ANQGSEA. The CDR3 loop is CSVHDRGFGNTIYF. In DNA, the CDR3 is TGCAGCGTTCATGACAGGGGGTTTGGAAACACCATATATTTT.

This sequence joins TRBV4-3 and TRBJ1-2; D possibly corresponds to TRBD1 (6 bases). Trimming shortened V by 0 bases and J by 2 bases, and 13 bases separated the two germline ends. Germline V gene data show CDR1 as LGHNA and CDR2 as YSLEER. The length of the CDR3 is 16 residues. CDR3 sequence (DNA): TGCGCCAGCAGCCAAGATTGGGACACCATCAACTATGGCTACACCTTC. Amino acids: CASSQDWDTINYGYTF.

The V gene is TRBV18, the J gene TRBJ1-2, with D maybe TRBD1 (5 bases). Trimming removed 3 bases from V and 5 bases from J, with 7 bases in between. CDR1 and CDR2 from the germline V gene are KGHSH and LQKENI. CDR3 length: 12 amino acids. This CDR3 is CASSPSGYGYTF. CDR3 nucleotides: TGTGCCAGCTCACCTTCAGGGTATGGCTACACCTTC. Looking up the rest from reference TRBV18 and TRBJ1-2 gives the full variable domain: NAGVMQNPRHLVRRRGQEARLRCSPMKGHSHVYWYRQLPEEGLKFMVYLQKENIIDESGMPKERFSAEFPKEGPSILRIQQVVRGDSAAYFCASSPSGYGYTFGSGTRLTVV.

The chain joins TRBV5-5 to TRBJ2-3; tentative D call: TRBD2 (7 bases). Deletions cut 5 bases from V and 0 bases from J, with 22 bases between. Germline V gene lookup returns CDR1 SGHKS and CDR2 YYEKEE (reference sequence). The CDR3 has 18 residues. CDR3 amino acids: CASSSARAGTKSTDTQYF. The CDR3 nucleotides are TGTGCCAGCAGTTCGGCACGAGCGGGGACAAAGAGCACAGATACGCAGTATTTT.

This clone was seen a few times. DNA of the CDR3: TGTGCCAGCTCACCGTCCGGGACTACCGGGGAGACCCAGTACTTC. Translation: CASSPSGTTGETQYF. J is TRBJ2-5 and V is TRBV18; TRBD2 matches at 7 bases. This CDR3 has 15 amino acids. Germline assignment: CDR1 KGHSH and CDR2 LQKENI. The junction had 9 bases not matched to a gene; V was cut back by 3 bases and J by 5 bases.

This clone was recorded only once. This sequence joins TRBV5-6 and TRBJ1-2, with unresolved D. V shed 3 bases and J shed 3 bases, with 9 bases lying between them. The V gene's germline CDR1 is SGHDT and CDR2 YYEEEE. This CDR3 has 13 amino acids. The CDR3 sequence: CASSSLSDYGYTF. Here the CDR3 DNA reads TGTGCCAGCAGCTCCCTCTCCGACTATGGCTACACCTTC.

The V and J genes are TRBV7-2 and TRBJ2-1, with a weak D call TRBD1 (5 bases). The V end lost 1 base, the J end lost 5 bases, and 9 bases lay between the germline ends. Germline lookup yields CDR1 SGHTA and CDR2 FQGNSA. This CDR3 is 14 amino acids long. DNA for the CDR3: TGTGCCAGCAGCTTAGGACAGAGTAACAATGAGCAGTTCTTC. As protein: CASSLGQSNNEQFF.

There are a few counts of this clone. The chain uses TRBV4-1 and TRBJ2-5, with D maybe TRBD1 (5 bases). Germline CDR1 reads MGHRA; CDR2 reads YSYEKL. The CDR3 runs 14 residues. Trimming left V 6 bases short and J 5 bases short, with 16 bases between. The CDR3 reads CASSTGSPPETQYF. For the CDR3, the DNA is TGCGCCAGCAGTACAGGCTCCCCCCCGGAGACCCAGTACTTC.

CDR3 in DNA: TGTGCCAGCAGCTTGCCCGAACGGGACAGGTACACTGAAGCTTTCTTT. Amino acids: CASSLPERDRYTEAFF. The V gene is TRBV7-9, the J gene TRBJ1-1, with 8 bases identical to TRBD1. CDR3 length: 16 residues. Per the germline V gene, CDR1 is SEHNR and CDR2 is FQNEAQ (reference sequence). Trimming at V came to 3 bases and at J to 3 bases, leaving 9 bases not matched to a gene.

The rearrangement joins TRBV2 to TRBJ2-1; the D gene is possibly TRBD1 (6 bases). The V end lost 1 base, the J end lost 11 bases, and 15 bases lay between the germline ends. CDR1 and CDR2 from the germline V gene are SNHLY and FYNNEI. The CDR3 is 14 amino acids. CDR3 DNA: TGTGCCAGCAGTGAAGGGGTATCCGGGGACAAGCAGTTCTTC. Translating gives CASSEGVSGDKQFF.

V is TRBV5-1 and J is TRBJ2-1, with TRBD1 identical over 9 bases. CDR3 length: 18 amino acids. V trimming: 2 bases; J trimming: 3 bases; junction bases outside the gene matches: 12. CDR1 SGHRS and CDR2 YFSETQ come from the germline V gene. This chain's CDR3 is CASSFPTQGAILYNEQFF. The CDR3 nucleotides are TGCGCCAGCAGCTTCCCCACACAGGGGGCCATCCTCTACAATGAGCAGTTCTTC.

This chain joins TRBV3-1 (or the pseudogene TRBV3-2) and TRBJ2-3; no definite D call. The V end lost 5 bases, the J end lost 10 bases, and 16 bases lay between the germline ends. This CDR3 is built from 13 residues. CDR1 LGHDT and CDR2 YNNKEL come from the germline V gene (reference sequence). The CDR3 DNA reads TGTGCCAGCAGCTACCAAGGTCCGCAGGCGCAGTATTTT. Translation: CASSYQGPQAQYF.

CDR3 sequence: CASSLPRPNTGELFF. CDR3 nucleotide sequence: TGTGCCAGCAGTTTACCCAGGCCGAACACCGGGGAGCTGTTTTTT. The chain joins TRBV28 to TRBJ2-2; D is ambiguous. Germline CDR1 and CDR2: MDHEN and SYDVKM. Trimming shortened V by 2 bases and J by 0 bases, and 7 bases separated the two germline ends. There are 15 residues in the CDR3.

The genes are TRBV19 and TRBJ1-2; TRBD1 agrees at 7 bases. There are 18 residues in the CDR3. Trimming at V came to 0 bases and at J to 8 bases, leaving 18 bases not matched to a gene. Germline V gene data show CDR1 as LNHDA and CDR2 as SQIVND (reference sequence). The CDR3 DNA is TGTGCCAGTAGTATAGACGGTTTTAACAGGGGAGGAACTAGAGGCTACACCTTC. It yields the protein CASSIDGFNRGGTRGYTF.

The chain has TRBV5-1 and TRBJ1-2; 7 positions match TRBD1. The CDR3 consists of 13 residues. V trimming: 3 bases; J trimming: 5 bases; junction bases outside the gene matches: 4. Germline loops: CDR1 SGHRS, CDR2 YFSETQ. The CDR3 loop reads CASSSGGQYGYTF. The CDR3 DNA follows: TGCGCCAGCAGCTCAGGGGGTCAGTATGGCTACACCTTC.

The chain has TRBV2 and TRBJ2-1, with 7 bases identical to TRBD2. CDR3 length: 16 amino acids. J was trimmed by 3 bases and V by 2 bases; bases with no gene match: 7. CDR1 is SNHLY and CDR2 is FYNNEI in the germline V gene. Here the CDR3 reads CASSESGAAIYNEQFF. CDR3 in DNA: TGTGCCAGCAGTGAAAGCGGGGCGGCTATCTACAATGAGCAGTTCTTC.

V gene TRBV5-1 combines with J gene TRBJ2-3; D is possibly TRBD1 (6 bases). The germline V gene has CDR1 SGHRS and CDR2 YFSETQ. The V end lost 0 bases, the J end lost 6 bases, and 14 bases lay between the germline ends. The CDR3 sequence is 15 residues long. CDR3 DNA: TGCGCCAGCAGCTTGGATGGAAGGACAGAGGATACGCAGTATTTT. Translating gives CASSLDGRTEDTQYF.